This note documents a single T cell receptor (beta chain) sequence. Its antigen specificity is not known. Base qualities are not recorded, but no much larger clone differs from it by a single base. TCR beta repertoires were profiled from peripheral blood of roughly 13 young patients with multiple sclerosis to demonstrate the VDJtools post-analysis software. The patients with multiple sclerosis were children and adolescents between 6 and 15 years of age. This sample was included in a study of post-analysis software for immune sequencing data (dated by TCRdb to between 2015 and 2017). In the study overall: Relapsing-remitting, secondary progressive and progressive-relapsing multiple sclerosis were recorded as disease courses, and subtype annotation was lacking for some patients. A subset of samples was prepared in parallel using single-end sample barcoding, then pooled and co-amplified after Illumina adapter ligation. The patient repertoires were set against about 12 previously published healthy control repertoires from donors whose ages ranged from roughly 6 to 27 years. Here is what the overall study found, with its caveats: Strong co-clustering of samples prepared in the same batch was shown by direct clustering with F measure, prompting a batch-effect correction. The multiple sclerosis patient group was slightly younger than the control group. Significantly higher frequencies in patients than in controls were found for roughly 5 TRBV segments, including TRBV5-6, TRBV5-1 and TRBV20-1. Significantly lower normalized Chao1 diversity was found in multiple sclerosis patients than in controls, suggesting substantial peripheral T-cell clonal expansion.

CDR1 and CDR2, per the germline V gene, are SGHTA and FQGTGA. Between the V and J ends, shortened by 4 bases and 1 base respectively, the junction contains 5 bases. CDR3 length: 13 amino acids, cysteine to phenylalanine. The CDR3 DNA has 39 bases and is translated from base 1. The protocol used for the library was PCR. The listed sequencing device is Illumina HiSeq 2500. Unique molecular identifiers were incorporated into TCR beta cDNA libraries to reduce PCR and sequencing biases. Every 1 to 10 million input T cells yielded roughly 500,000 cDNA molecules, meaning each molecule approximated one T cell. Patient libraries were prepared and sequenced with the same protocol used for the earlier healthy control dataset. Samples belonging to the same batch were prepared together, multiplexed and sequenced on a shared HiSeq lane. The authors processed their data as follows. Raw barcoded reads were processed with MIGEC, discarding single-read molecular identifier groups before consensus assembly and CDR3 extraction. Clonotype tables were post-analysed with VDJtools, and diversity was normalized by down-sampling all datasets to the smallest sample size. To correct batch-related cross-sample contamination, repertoire overlap clustering matched CDR3 amino acid sequences but not nucleotide sequences. TCRdb redid the processing of the public reads, applying fastp at Q25 and MiXCR, and retained in-frame beta chains. Under each unique CDR3 protein, matching rows form one entry showing the most common genes and DNA. TCRdb assigned the V and J calls; the authors' analysis was not used. The sample table lists about 500,000 distinct CDR3 sequences, roughly 45% of them with a count of one. Around 10% of the sample comes from the top ten.

The chain is made from TRBV7-3 and TRBJ2-1, with the identity of the D gene unclear. Sequenced material: blood. The sequence derives from a girl between 5 and 17 years old with multiple sclerosis. The DNA sequence is given as TGTGCCAGCAGCTCCGAGTCCTACAATGAGCAGTTCTTC. It codes for CASSSESYNEQFF.